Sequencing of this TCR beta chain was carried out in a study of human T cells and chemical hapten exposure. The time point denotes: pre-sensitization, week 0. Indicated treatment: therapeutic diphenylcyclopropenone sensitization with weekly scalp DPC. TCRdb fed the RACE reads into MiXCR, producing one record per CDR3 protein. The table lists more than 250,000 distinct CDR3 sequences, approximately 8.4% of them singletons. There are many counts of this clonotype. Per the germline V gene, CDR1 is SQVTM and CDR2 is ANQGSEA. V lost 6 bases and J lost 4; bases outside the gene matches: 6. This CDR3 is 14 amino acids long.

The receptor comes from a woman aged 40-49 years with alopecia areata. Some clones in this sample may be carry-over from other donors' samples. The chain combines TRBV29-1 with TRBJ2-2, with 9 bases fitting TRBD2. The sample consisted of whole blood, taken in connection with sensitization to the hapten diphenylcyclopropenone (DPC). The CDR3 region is CSVGTSQFTGELFF. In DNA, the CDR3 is TGCAGCGTCGGGACTAGCCAGTTCACCGGGGAGCTGTTTTTT.